The 7 T cell receptor beta chains listed next were all sequenced from one sample in a study of blood T cell repertoires in COVID-19. Assay: immunoSEQ multiplex PCR; the TCRdb copy retains only in-frame clones and omits some. The repertoire has more than 130,000 clones, around nine tenths of them found once; the top ten carry 8% to 11%. What was sequenced was peripheral blood. These receptors were collected from a man aged 50 or older with active or convalescent COVID-19.

The chain employs TRBV6-5 and TRBJ2-2; 9 nucleotides agree with TRBD2. The CDR3 runs 15 residues. CDR1 and CDR2 from the germline V gene are MNHEY and SVGAGI. V trimming: 6 bases; J trimming: 5 bases; junction bases outside the gene matches: 7. CDR3 region: CASRLTSGVTGELFF. DNA for the CDR3: TGTGCCAGCAGATTGACTAGCGGAGTGACCGGGGAGCTGTTTTTT.

The V and J genes are TRBV14 and TRBJ2-2; 9 bases line up with TRBD2. Germline lookup yields CDR1 SGHDN and CDR2 FVKESK. The CDR3 extends over 15 amino acids. With 3 bases clipped from V and 6 bases from J, the junction kept 5 bases outside the gene matches. DNA of the CDR3: TGTGCCAGCAGCCAGTTAGCGGGAGTAGCCGGGGAGCTGTTTTTT. Encoded protein: CASSQLAGVAGELFF.

This chain uses TRBV18 with TRBJ2-2; TRBD2 aligns across 12 bases. CDR1 and CDR2 from the germline V gene are KGHSH and LQKENI. This CDR3 contains 18 residues. With V trimmed by 3 bases and J by 5 bases, 10 bases remained unmatched. The CDR3 sequence is CASSPGTSGPLGTGELFF. The CDR3 DNA reads as TGTGCCAGCTCACCGGGGACTAGCGGGCCCCTGGGGACCGGGGAGCTGTTTTTT.

This chain links TRBV18 with TRBJ2-1; the D gene is possibly TRBD2 (5 bases). The germline V gene encodes CDR1 KGHSH and CDR2 LQKENI. The germline V and J ends were trimmed by 0 bases and 6 bases, with 6 bases remaining between them. CDR3 size: 13 residues. CDR3 nucleotides: TGTGCCAGCTCACCACCTACTAGCAATGAGCAGTTCTTC. Its protein product is CASSPPTSNEQFF.

The chain uses TRBV19 and TRBJ2-2, with 7 bases lining up with TRBD1. This CDR3 contains 15 residues. CDR1 and CDR2 from the germline V gene are LNHDA and SQIVND (reference sequence). V lost 8 bases to trimming and J lost 2 bases; unmatched junction nucleotides: 8. The CDR3 DNA sequence: TGTGCCAGTTATAGGACAGGCGTCAACACCGGGGAGCTGTTTTTT. Translation: CASYRTGVNTGELFF.

The V gene is TRBV18, the J gene TRBJ2-5, with D possibly being TRBD1 (6 bases). Trimming took off 4 bases at V and 2 bases at J, with 11 bases between the two ends. The germline V gene has CDR1 KGHSH and CDR2 LQKENI. This CDR3 has 14 residues. The CDR3 DNA is TGTGCCAGCTCACGGTCAGGGGTGCAAGAGACCCAGTACTTC. Its protein product is CASSRSGVQETQYF. The full variable domain, its missing parts supplied by reference TRBV18 and TRBJ2-5, is NAGVMQNPRHLVRRRGQEARLRCSPMKGHSHVYWYRQLPEEGLKFMVYLQKENIIDESGMPKERFSAEFPKEGPSILRIQQVVRGDSAAYFCASSRSGVQETQYFGPGTRLLVL.

The CDR3 spells CASNTPGTGPYEQYF. Written as DNA, the CDR3 is TGTGCCAGCAATACACCCGGGACAGGACCCTACGAGCAGTACTTC. The chain has TRBV28 and TRBJ2-7; 8 positions agree with TRBD1. The V segment lost 7 bases and the J segment 2 bases; nucleotides outside the gene matches: 10. This CDR3 has 15 residues. Germline CDR1 is MDHEN and CDR2 is SYDVKM.